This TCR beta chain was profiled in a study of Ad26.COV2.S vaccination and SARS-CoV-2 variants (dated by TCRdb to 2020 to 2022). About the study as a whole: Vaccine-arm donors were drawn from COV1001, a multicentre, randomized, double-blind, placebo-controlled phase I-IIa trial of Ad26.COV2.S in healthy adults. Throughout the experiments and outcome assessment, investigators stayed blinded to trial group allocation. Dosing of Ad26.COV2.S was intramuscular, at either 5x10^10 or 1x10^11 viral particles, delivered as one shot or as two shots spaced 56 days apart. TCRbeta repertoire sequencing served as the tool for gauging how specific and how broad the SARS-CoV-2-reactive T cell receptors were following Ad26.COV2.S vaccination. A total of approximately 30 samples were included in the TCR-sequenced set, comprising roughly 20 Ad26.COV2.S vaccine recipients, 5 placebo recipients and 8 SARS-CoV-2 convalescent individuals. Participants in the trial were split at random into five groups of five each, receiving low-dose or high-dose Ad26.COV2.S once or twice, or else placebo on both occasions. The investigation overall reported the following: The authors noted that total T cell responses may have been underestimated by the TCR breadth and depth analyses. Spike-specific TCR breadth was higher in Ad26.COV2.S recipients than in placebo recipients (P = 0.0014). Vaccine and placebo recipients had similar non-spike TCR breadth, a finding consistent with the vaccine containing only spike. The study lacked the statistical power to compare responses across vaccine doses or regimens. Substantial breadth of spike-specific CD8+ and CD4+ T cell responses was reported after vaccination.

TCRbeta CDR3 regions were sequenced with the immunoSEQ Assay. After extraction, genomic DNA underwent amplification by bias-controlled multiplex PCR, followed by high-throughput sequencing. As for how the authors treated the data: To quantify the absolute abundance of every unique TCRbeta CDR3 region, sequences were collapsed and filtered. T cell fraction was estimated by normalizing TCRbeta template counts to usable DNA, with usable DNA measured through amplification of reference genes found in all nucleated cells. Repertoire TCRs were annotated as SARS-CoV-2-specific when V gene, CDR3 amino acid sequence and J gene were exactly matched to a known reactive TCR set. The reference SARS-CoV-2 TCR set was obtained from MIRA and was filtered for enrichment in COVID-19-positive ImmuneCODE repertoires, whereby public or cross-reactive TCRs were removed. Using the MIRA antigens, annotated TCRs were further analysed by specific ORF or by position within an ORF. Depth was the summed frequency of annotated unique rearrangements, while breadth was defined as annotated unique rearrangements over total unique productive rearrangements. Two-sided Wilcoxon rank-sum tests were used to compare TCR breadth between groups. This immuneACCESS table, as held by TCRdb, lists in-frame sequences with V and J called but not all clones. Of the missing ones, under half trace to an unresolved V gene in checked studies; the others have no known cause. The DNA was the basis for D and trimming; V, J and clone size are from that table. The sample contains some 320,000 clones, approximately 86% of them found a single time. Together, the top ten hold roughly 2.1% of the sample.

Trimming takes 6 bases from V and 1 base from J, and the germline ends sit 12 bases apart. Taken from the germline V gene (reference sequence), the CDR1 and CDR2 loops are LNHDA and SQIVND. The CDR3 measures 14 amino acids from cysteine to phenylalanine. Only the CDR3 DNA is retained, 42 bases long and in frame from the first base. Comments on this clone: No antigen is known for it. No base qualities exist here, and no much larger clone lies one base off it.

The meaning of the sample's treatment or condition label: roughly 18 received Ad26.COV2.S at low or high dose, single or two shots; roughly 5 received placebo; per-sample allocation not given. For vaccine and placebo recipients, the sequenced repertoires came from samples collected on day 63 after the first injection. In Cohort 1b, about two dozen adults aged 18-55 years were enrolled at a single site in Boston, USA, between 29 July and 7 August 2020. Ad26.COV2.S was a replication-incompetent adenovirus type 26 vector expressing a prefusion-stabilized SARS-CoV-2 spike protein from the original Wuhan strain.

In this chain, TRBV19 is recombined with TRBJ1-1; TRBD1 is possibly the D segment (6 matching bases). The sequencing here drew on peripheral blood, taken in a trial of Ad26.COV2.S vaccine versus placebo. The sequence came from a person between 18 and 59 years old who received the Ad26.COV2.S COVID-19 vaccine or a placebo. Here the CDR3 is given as CASRDRGRNTEAFF. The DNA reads TGTGCCAGTAGGGACCGGGGGCGGAACACTGAAGCTTTCTTT.